Listed below are T cell receptor beta chains from one sample, sequenced in a study of chemoradiotherapy in HPV16-positive cancers. Method: immunoSEQ multiplex PCR; TCRdb's copy keeps in-frame clones and lacks some. Here the sample spans some 10,000 clones, roughly 90% being singletons. The starting material was blood, obtained from a patient who underwent chemoradiotherapy. The receptor source for this set is a human donor with HPV-associated anogenital cancer. Each CDR3 is given with its conserved first and last residue. The D gene is left open where the match is weak. Only some rows state a clone size, as once, few, many or a class for expanded clones.

>.|.|TRBV7-9|TRBJ1-4
TGTGCCAGCAGCTTAGGTTGGACAGACTGGGATGAAAAACTGTTTTTT
CASSLGWTDWDEKLFF
>.|TRBD1|TRBV10-3|TRBJ1-1
TGTGCCATCAGTGAACTCGGGACAGCTCTGACGGGCACTGAAGCTTTCTTT
CAISELGTALTGTEAFF
>.|.|TRBV2|TRBJ2-7
TGTGCCAGCTTAGAGGGGGGGCCCGCCTACGAGCAGTACTTC
CASLEGGPAYEQYF
>.|TRBD2|TRBV6-5|TRBJ2-3
TGTGCCAGCAGTTCCAGCGGGGGGGCGACAGATACGCAGTATTTT
CASSSSGGATDTQYF
>.|.|TRBV5-1|TRBJ1-6
TGCGCCAGCAGCCGCAGGACAGCCTATAATTCACCCCTCCACTTT
CASSRRTAYNSPLHF
>.|.|TRBV11-2|TRBJ1-1
TGTGCCAGCAGCTTAGTTCGGGCGGGGAACACTGAAGCTTTCTTT
CASSLVRAGNTEAFF
>.|.|TRBV4-3|TRBJ1-1
TGCGCCAGCAGCCTAGGGGGTTGGAACACTGAAGCTTTCTTT
CASSLGGWNTEAFF
>.|.|TRBV18|TRBJ1-2
TGTGCCAGCTCACCCGGGATGTTGTATGGCTACACCTTC
CASSPGMLYGYTF
>.|TRBD1|TRBV29-1|TRBJ1-1
TGCAGCACAGCCGACAGGGGGACAATGAACACTGAAGCTTTCTTT
CSTADRGTMNTEAFF
>.|TRBD1|TRBV9|TRBJ1-6
TGTGCCAGCAGCCCCCGACAGGGTTGGTCACCCCTCCACTTT
CASSPRQGWSPLHF
>few|TRBD2|TRBV11-1|TRBJ2-3
TGTGCCAGCAGCTTAAGCGGGGGGTTCTATAGCACAGATACGCAGTATTTT
CASSLSGGFYSTDTQYF
>.|.|TRBV9|TRBJ2-1
TGTGCCAGCAGCCCCGGGTCCCCAAATGAGCAGTTCTTC
CASSPGSPNEQFF
>.|.|TRBV11-2|TRBJ2-5
TGTGCCAGCAGCTTAGGGAGCAGCCGGGGGCGGACCCAGTACTTC
CASSLGSSRGRTQYF
>.|TRBD2|TRBV4-3|TRBJ2-3
TGCGCCAGCAGCCCGCTAGCGGGGGCGACCACAGATACGCAGTATTTT
CASSPLAGATTDTQYF
>.|.|TRBV18|TRBJ2-7
TGTGCCAGCTCACCAGGGACCTACGAGCAGTACTTC
CASSPGTYEQYF
>few|.|TRBV5-4|TRBJ1-2
TGTGCCAGCAGGGGACAAAGTAACTATGGCTACACCTTC
CASRGQSNYGYTF
>.|TRBD1|TRBV7-8|TRBJ2-7
TGTGCCAGCAGCTTCGACAGGGGCGAGCAGTACTTC
CASSFDRGEQYF
>few|.|TRBV4-2|TRBJ1-5
TGTGCCAGCAGCCCAAATGTCCTCTCTAGCAATCAGCCCCAGCATTTT
CASSPNVLSSNQPQHF
>.|TRBD1|TRBV7-9|TRBJ2-2
TGTGCCAGCAGCCCAAACAGGGGGCGGGAGTCCGGGGAGCTGTTTTTT
CASSPNRGRESGELFF
>.|TRBD2|TRBV18|TRBJ2-7
TGTGCCAGCTCACTTCAGGGAGGGAATCTAGAGCAGTACTTC
CASSLQGGNLEQYF
>.|.|TRBV19|TRBJ1-1
TGTGCCAGTGGGGTGGGGATAGAAGCTTTCTTT
CASGVGIEAFF
>.|.|TRBV19|TRBJ2-6
TGTGCCAGTGCCGTTCAGGCTAACTCTGGGGCCAACGTCCTGACTTTC
CASAVQANSGANVLTF
>.|.|TRBV9|TRBJ1-3
TGTGCCAGCAGCGTCCGAGGGGACCTCGGGGACACCATATATTTT
CASSVRGDLGDTIYF
>.|.|TRBV5-1|TRBJ2-2
TGCGCCAGTCAGACGGGCACCGGGGAGCTGTTTTTT
CASQTGTGELFF
>.|.|TRBV4-1|TRBJ1-2
TGCGCCAGCAGCCAACACGAGGGGGTCGGCTATGGCTACACCTTC
CASSQHEGVGYGYTF
>.|.|TRBV5-1|TRBJ2-3
TGCGCCAGCAGCTTGGGGGGGCACAGCACAGATACGCAGTATTTT
CASSLGGHSTDTQYF
>.|TRBD1|TRBV7-9|TRBJ2-7
TGTGCCAGCGGCGAGGACAGGGTTACCTACGAGCAGTACTTC
CASGEDRVTYEQYF
>.|TRBD1|TRBV4-2|TRBJ2-1
TGTGCCAGCAGCCAAGATCAGCCCCCTCCAACAGGGGTTTTCTACAATGAGCAGTTCTTC
CASSQDQPPPTGVFYNEQFF
>.|.|TRBV19|TRBJ1-5
TGTGCCAGTAGTATCAATTCCAGGGGTCCCAATCAGCCCCAGCATTTT
CASSINSRGPNQPQHF
>.|.|TRBV18|TRBJ2-5
TGTGCCAGCTCACATCGCGCAAGGGTGGGCCAAGAGACCCAGTACTTC
CASSHRARVGQETQYF
>.|TRBD2|TRBV27|TRBJ2-1
TGTGCCAGCAGTGTATGGACTAGCGGGGGATACAATGAGCAGTTCTTC
CASSVWTSGGYNEQFF
>.|TRBD1|TRBV19|TRBJ2-7
TGTGCCAGTAGAGACAGGGGGACCTACAAGCAGTACTTC
CASRDRGTYKQYF
>.|TRBD1|TRBV19|TRBJ1-2
TGTGCCAGTAGTTTACTGACAGGGGGCGACTATGGCTACACCTTC
CASSLLTGGDYGYTF
>.|TRBD1|TRBV7-9|TRBJ1-2
TGTGCCAGCAGCTTAGGACAGGGAAATGGCTACACCTTC
CASSLGQGNGYTF
>.|.|TRBV4-2|TRBJ2-2
TGTGCCAGCAGCCAAGGGCCGCTTGGAAACACCGGGGAGCTGTTTTTT
CASSQGPLGNTGELFF
>.|TRBD1|TRBV27|TRBJ2-1
TGTGCCAGCAGTGCCCCGGGACAGGGTGTTCCCGTGGGGTACAATGAGCAGTTCTTC
CASSAPGQGVPVGYNEQFF
>once|TRBD1|TRBV7-9|TRBJ2-6
TGTGCCAGCAGCACAACCGGGACAGGGGGCTCTGGGGCCAACGTCCTGACTTTC
CASSTTGTGGSGANVLTF
>.|TRBD1|TRBV13|TRBJ2-1
TGTGCCAGCAGCTCCAGAGGACAGGGATTCGGTGAGCAGTTCTTC
CASSSRGQGFGEQFF
>.|TRBD2|TRBV19|TRBJ2-2
TGTGCCAGCTATGTAGCGGGGGCTGGGACCGGGGAGCTGTTTTTT
CASYVAGAGTGELFF
>.|TRBD1|TRBV10-3|TRBJ1-4
TGTGCCATCTCCGGGACAGGGAATGAAAAACTGTTTTTT
CAISGTGNEKLFF
>.|TRBD1|TRBV6-1|TRBJ1-3
TGTGCCAGCAGTGAAACAGGGGGCTCTGGAAACACCATATATTTT
CASSETGGSGNTIYF
>.|.|TRBV6-9|TRBJ2-5
TGTGCCAGCAGTTTGGTCACAGGTATTGGATACCAAGAGACCCAGTACTTC
CASSLVTGIGYQETQYF